A single sample is the source of the 5 T cell receptor beta chains below, sequenced in a study of CD8 T cells in ankylosing spondylitis. TCRdb ran MiXCR on the 5' RACE reads and lists one entry per CDR3 protein. Altogether about 24,000 distinct CDR3 sequences are present, 13% being singletons, with the ten largest covering 30% to 45%. Sample: blood. The receptor set was obtained from a male donor with ankylosing spondylitis or in good health (not recorded which).

This clonotype was seen only a few times. This chain joins TRBV20-1 and TRBJ1-1, with D possibly being TRBD1 (5 bases). V lost 8 bases and J lost 0, with 19 bases in between. The CDR3 is 15 residues long. From germline, CDR1 is DFQATT and CDR2 SNEGSKA (reference sequence). CDR3 sequence: CSTRRFGGVNTEAFF. CDR3 DNA sequence: TGCAGTACCCGACGGTTTGGGGGGGTGAACACTGAAGCTTTCTTT.

This sequence joins TRBV7-9 and TRBJ1-4; 7 bases fit TRBD1. The CDR3 length is 14 residues. Germline CDR1 is SEHNR and CDR2 is FQNEAQ (reference sequence). After removal of 5 bases from V and 2 bases from J, the junction contained 2 bases not matched to a gene. CDR3 DNA: TGTGCCAGCAGCAAGACAGGGACTAATGAAAAACTGTTTTTT. Translation gives CASSKTGTNEKLFF.

The chain joins TRBV2 to TRBJ2-1; 12 positions agree with TRBD1. The junction had 4 bases not matched to a gene; V was cut back by 6 bases and J by 4 bases. The CDR3 runs 15 residues. Per germline, CDR1 SNHLY and CDR2 FYNNEI. The CDR3 loop is CASRRDRGQYNEQFF. The DNA for the CDR3 is TGTGCCAGCAGACGGGACAGGGGGCAATACAATGAGCAGTTCTTC. Full variable domain (remainder filled in from reference TRBV2 and TRBJ2-1): EPEVTQTPSHQVTQMGQEVILRCVPISNHLYFYWYRQILGQKVEFLVSFYNNEISEKSEIFDDQFSVERPDGSNFTLKIRSTKLEDSAMYFCASRRDRGQYNEQFFGPGTRLTVL.

The sample holds many counts of this clonotype. This chain joins TRBV7-8 and TRBJ1-2; 10 positions match TRBD1. The CDR3 runs to 14 residues. V lost 5 bases to trimming and J lost 5 bases; unmatched junction nucleotides: 5. Germline CDR1 and CDR2: SGHVS and FQNEAQ. CDR3 nucleotides: TGTGCCAGCAGCCCCGGGACAGGGGTTTATGGCTACACCTTC. This codes for CASSPGTGVYGYTF. Full variable domain (outside the CDR3, taken from reference TRBV7-8 and TRBJ1-2): GAGVSQSPRYKVAKRGQDVALRCDPISGHVSLFWYQQALGQGPEFLTYFQNEAQLDKSGLPSDRFFAERPEGSVSTLKIQRTQQEDSAVYLCASSPGTGVYGYTFGSGTRLTVV.

This clonotype was counted between two and nine times. This chain joins TRBV7-9 and TRBJ2-3; D uncertain. V lost 6 bases and J 3 bases, leaving 4 bases between the germline ends. Germline CDR1 SEHNR, CDR2 FQNEAQ (reference sequence). The CDR3 totals 11 residues. The CDR3 DNA is TGTGCCAGCAGTAGGACAGATACGCAGTATTTT. It codes for CASSRTDTQYF.